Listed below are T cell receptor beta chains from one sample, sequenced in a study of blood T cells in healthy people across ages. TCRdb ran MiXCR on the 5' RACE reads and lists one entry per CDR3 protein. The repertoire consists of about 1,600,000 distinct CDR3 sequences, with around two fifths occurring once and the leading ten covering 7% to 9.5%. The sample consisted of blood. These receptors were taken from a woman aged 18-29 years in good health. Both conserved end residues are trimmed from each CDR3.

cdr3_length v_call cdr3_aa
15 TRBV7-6 ASSKGVASSSYNEQY
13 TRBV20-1 SARDDKGRDNEQF
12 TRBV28 ASSRTGAYYGYT
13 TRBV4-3 ASSQNRAPIYEQY
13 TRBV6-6 ASSSLGLAGDEQF
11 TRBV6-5 ASSRGGYYEQY
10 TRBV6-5 ASIFRGPEQY
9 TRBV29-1 SVDMGPEQY
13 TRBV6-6 ASSPIDRVQSPLH
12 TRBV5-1 ASSLAGTPENAF
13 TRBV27 ASSYKQGGYTEAF
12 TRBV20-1 SAPDSKGGETQY
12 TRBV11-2 ASSFLGQGNGYT
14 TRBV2 ASNGGLAASYNEQF
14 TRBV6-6 ASSYSGQGSSYEQY
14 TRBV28 ASSLSTGGGQETQY
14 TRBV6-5 ASSSSTASSYNEQF
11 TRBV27 ASSLGRQDTQY
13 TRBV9 ASSPGGTLNTEAF
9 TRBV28 ASRTLGEQY
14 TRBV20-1 SARPSFGGSVYEQY
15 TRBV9 ASSVDEGGWGNQPQH
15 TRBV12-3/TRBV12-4 ASSHQRILLSTDTQY
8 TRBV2 ARGGVGYT
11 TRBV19 ASATTGFDEQY
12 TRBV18 ASSPAVEVAGAF
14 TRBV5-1 ASREVGTGIDTEAF
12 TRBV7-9 ASSLQGLLYGYT
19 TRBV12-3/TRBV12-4 ASSFRAREITQSSYNSPLH
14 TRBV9 ASSPVGGWETDTQY
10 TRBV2 ASRVTGETQY
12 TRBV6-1 ASSSGTGYHEQF
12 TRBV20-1 SAHGQGGTDTQY
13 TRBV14 ASSRRDLTYNEQF
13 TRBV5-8 ASSAYRGLNTEAF
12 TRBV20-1 SARDEGSTDTQY
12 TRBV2 ASSESWGQGDKF
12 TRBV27 ASSKRDMYDIQY
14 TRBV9 ASSFWATSGVDTQY
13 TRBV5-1 ASCQDRVSYNEQF
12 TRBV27 ASSFGQRTDTQY